A selection of T cell receptor beta chains follows, all from one sample in a study of blood T cell repertoires in COVID-19. Clones were read by immunoSEQ multiplex PCR, and TCRdb kept only the in-frame ones, dropping some. The sample lists about 150,000 clones, 70% to 85% occurring once. The sequenced material came from peripheral blood. The receptors stem from a woman aged 55-75 years with acute or convalescent COVID-19. Both conserved end residues are part of each CDR3. A D gene is named only where the DNA matches it firmly. Size tells how often a clone was seen (once, few, many) or the class of an expanded clone, and some rows leave it out.

size,J,V,D,DNA,CDR3
once,TRBJ1-4,TRBV7-9,TRBD1,TGTGCCAGCAGCTCGACAGGGCTGCAAGAAAAACTGTTTTTT,CASSSTGLQEKLFF
few,TRBJ1-4,TRBV19,TRBD1,TGTGCCAGTAGTCCCCAGGGGGCCGTCAATGAAAAACTGTTTTTT,CASSPQGAVNEKLFF
-,TRBJ1-5,TRBV27,-,TGTGCCAGCAGCACTAATAATCAGCCCCAGCATTTT,CASSTNNQPQHF
-,TRBJ2-1,TRBV7-9,-,TGTGCCAGCAGCGCCTCCGGGACTTCCTACAATGAGCAGTTCTTC,CASSASGTSYNEQFF
-,TRBJ2-2,TRBV5-1,TRBD2,TGCGCCAGCAGCTTGCTAGCGGGGGCGAACACCGGGGAGCTGTTTTTT,CASSLLAGANTGELFF
few,TRBJ2-3,TRBV6-6,TRBD2,TGTGCCAGCGGCTCGCCCGGGGGGGCCTCCCCGCAGTATTTT,CASGSPGGASPQYF
-,TRBJ1-5,TRBV7-9,-,TGTGCCAGCGCTGGGCCGGATCAGCCCCAGCATTTT,CASAGPDQPQHF
-,TRBJ2-7,TRBV25-1,-,TGTGCCAGCAGTACGATAGGAGGGGTTATGTACGAGCAGTACTTC,CASSTIGGVMYEQYF
-,TRBJ2-2,TRBV9,-,TGTGCCAGCAGCGTAGGAGTTGCCGGGGAGCTGTTTTTT,CASSVGVAGELFF
-,TRBJ1-1,TRBV7-7,-,TGTGCCAGCAGCCCAGTGGCGGGGGCTGGGTACACTGAAGCTTTCTTT,CASSPVAGAGYTEAFF
-,TRBJ2-7,TRBV10-1,TRBD2,TGCGCCAGCAGCCAAGGGGACTACTCCTACGAGCAGTACTTC,CASSQGDYSYEQYF
once,TRBJ2-3,TRBV5-1,-,TGCGCCAGCAGCCTCCTAGGCGCAGATACGCAGTATTTT,CASSLLGADTQYF
-,TRBJ1-1,TRBV15,-,TGTGCCACCAGCAGAAGGGGGAACACTGAAGCTTTCTTT,CATSRRGNTEAFF
-,TRBJ1-6,TRBV7-2,-,TGTGCCAGCAGCTTAGCGTTCCAGGGGAGTAATTCACCCCTCCACTTT,CASSLAFQGSNSPLHF
-,TRBJ1-4,TRBV7-8,-,TGTGCCAGCAGCTTAGGTGGGGGGGCCGGTGAAAAACTGTTTTTT,CASSLGGGAGEKLFF
-,TRBJ2-7,TRBV3-1/TRBV3-2,TRBD1,TGTGCCAGCAGCCAAGAACAGGGGTTGTCCTACGAGCAGTACTTC,CASSQEQGLSYEQYF
-,TRBJ1-2,TRBV28,TRBD1,TGTGCCAGCAGTTTTCAATCGGGAATACAGGGGGCCTACACCTTC,CASSFQSGIQGAYTF
-,TRBJ1-2,TRBV9,-,TGTGCCAGCAGCGTAGGACTCAGGGAAATGGACTATGGCTACACCTTC,CASSVGLREMDYGYTF
-,TRBJ2-5,TRBV3-1/TRBV3-2,TRBD2,TGTGCCAGCAGCCTAATCTCTAGCGGGGGGCTCCAAGAGACCCAGTACTTC,CASSLISSGGLQETQYF
-,TRBJ2-2,TRBV30,-,TGTGCCTGGAGTTACGGGAACACCGGGGAGCTGTTTTTT,CAWSYGNTGELFF
-,TRBJ1-2,TRBV5-8,-,TGTGCCAGCAGCTTTGATGTCGGAGTTAACTATGGCTACACCTTC,CASSFDVGVNYGYTF
once,TRBJ1-5,TRBV19,-,TGTGCCAGTAGCCTAGGCGGGGTGGTGGGCAATCAGCCCCAGCATTTT,CASSLGGVVGNQPQHF